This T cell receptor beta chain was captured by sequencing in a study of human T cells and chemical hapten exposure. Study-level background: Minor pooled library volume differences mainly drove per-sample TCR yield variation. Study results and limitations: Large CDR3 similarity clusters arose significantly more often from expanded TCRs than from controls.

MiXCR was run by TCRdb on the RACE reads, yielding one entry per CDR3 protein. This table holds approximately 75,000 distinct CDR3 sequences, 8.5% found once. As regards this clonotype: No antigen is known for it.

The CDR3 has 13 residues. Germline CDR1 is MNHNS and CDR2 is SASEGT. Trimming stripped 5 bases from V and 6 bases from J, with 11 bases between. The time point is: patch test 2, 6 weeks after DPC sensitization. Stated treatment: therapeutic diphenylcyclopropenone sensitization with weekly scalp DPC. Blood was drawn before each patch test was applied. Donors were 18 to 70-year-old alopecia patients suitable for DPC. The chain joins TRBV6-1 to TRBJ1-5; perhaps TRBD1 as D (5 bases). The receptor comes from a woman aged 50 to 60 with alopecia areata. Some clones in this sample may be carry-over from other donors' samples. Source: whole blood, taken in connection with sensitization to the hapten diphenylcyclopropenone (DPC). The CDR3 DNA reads TGTGCCAGCAGTTCCGGGACGGCTCAGCCCCAGCATTTT. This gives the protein CASSSGTAQPQHF.